The 6 T cell receptor beta chains below all came from one sample that was sequenced in a study of T cells in Graves' hyperthyroidism and ophthalmopathy (dated by TCRdb to between 2018 and 2021). Preparation of the library involved multiplex PCR. These reads were obtained on an Illumina HiSeq 2000. The TCR beta CDR3 regions were amplified from RNA transcripts. A first-round RT-PCR of the TCR CDR3 used the HTBI primer set with the Qiagen OneStep RT-PCR kit. In-frame beta chains were kept once TCRdb had trimmed the public reads at Q25 with fastp and called clones with MiXCR. CDR3 protein duplicates are merged, each entry listing the most common genes and DNA. Within this sample are 500,000 to 600,000 distinct CDR3 sequences, with approximately 44% of them counted one time only. The top ten hold about 8% of the sample. Specimen: peripheral blood or thyroid tissue (not recorded which). These receptors originate from a woman aged 18-35 years with Graves' hyperthyroidism.

A few counts support this clonotype. The chain joins TRBV12-5 to TRBJ1-1, with 7 bases matching TRBD1. V was pared by 0 bases and J by 2 bases, with 9 bases of the junction left unmatched. Germline CDR1 reads LGHNT; CDR2 reads FRNRAP. The CDR3 sequence is 17 residues long. CDR3 nucleotide sequence: TGTGCTAGTGGTTTGGTACGGTACAGGGGCTTAAACACTGAAGCTTTCTTT. It codes for CASGLVRYRGLNTEAFF.

Many counts were recorded for this clonotype. This rearrangement joins TRBV7-2 to TRBJ2-7, with a tentative D call TRBD1 (6 bases). Per germline, CDR1 SGHTA and CDR2 FQGNSA. The CDR3 contains 14 residues. The V and J ends lost 0 bases and 6 bases respectively, with 12 bases between them. The chain's CDR3 is CASSLAGGPLEQYF. As DNA, the CDR3 is TGTGCCAGCAGCTTAGCAGGGGGACCCCTCGAGCAGTACTTC.

This clonotype has just one count. The V and J genes are TRBV20-1 and TRBJ2-1; 11 bases match TRBD2. The CDR3 is made up of 15 amino acids. V shed 5 bases and J 8 bases; nucleotides not matched to a gene: 11. Germline lookup yields CDR1 DFQATT and CDR2 SNEGSKA (reference sequence). DNA for the CDR3: TGCAGTGCTCCAAAACTAGCGGGAGTTGGCGATGAGCAGTTCTTC. Its protein product is CSAPKLAGVGDEQFF.

Concerning this clonotype: A clone one base away is much larger, so this may be a read error. The chain links TRBV6-5 to TRBJ1-6; the D is unclear. The CDR3 totals 13 residues. Looked up from germline, CDR1 is MNHEY and CDR2 is SVGAGI. CDR3 in DNA: TGTGCCATCAGTTACGATATAAATTCACCCCTCCACTTT. Translation gives CAISYDINSPLHF.

As concerns this clonotype: Since the CDR3 does not end with the conserved phenylalanine or tryptophan, this likely comes from a read error. No DNA is shown, since the ends of the CDR3 on it are uncertain; the CDR3 is the one TCRdb lists. The chain is built from TRBV10-3 and TRBJ1-4; the DNA was not used to check the table's D call, TRBD1. The length of the CDR3 is 8 amino acids, counting both ends. Germline values: CDR1 ENHRY, CDR2 SYGVKD. CDR3 sequence: CAISAVPS.

This clonotype has just one count. This may stem from a read error, because a much larger clone lies one nucleotide away. The CDR3 carries no conserved terminal phenylalanine or tryptophan, so it likely arises from a read error. V usage is TRBV7-3 and J usage is TRBJ2-2, with 7 bases aligning to TRBD1. The CDR3 extends over 14 amino acids. In germline, CDR1 is SGHTA, CDR2 FQGTGA. After removal of 6 bases from V and 2 bases from J, the junction contained 3 bases not matched to a gene. The CDR3 DNA reads as TGTGCCAGCAGGACAGGGACCAACACCGGGGAGCTGTTTTCT. It translates to CASRTGTNTGELFS.